A selection of T cell receptor beta chains follows, all from one sample in a study of cytomegalovirus exposure and HLA in healthy donors. Produced via immunoSEQ multiplex PCR; TCRdb's table is partial and in-frame only. Seen here are 200,000 to 250,000 clones, 70% to 90% observed once, and the top ten hold 1.3%. Specimen: PBMCs. The receptors stem from a human donor in good health. CDR3s include the opening cysteine and the closing phenylalanine or tryptophan. A D gene is named only where the DNA matches it firmly. The size field is filled for only some rows; it gives once, few, many or a size class.

DNA	CDR3	D	V	J	size
TGTGCCAGCAGCTTGCCACTCCAATATTTT	CASSLPLQYF	NA	TRBV12-1	TRBJ1-3	NA
TGTGCCAGCAGCCGGGGAATCTCCTACAATGAGCAGTTCTTC	CASSRGISYNEQFF	NA	TRBV13	TRBJ2-1	NA
TGTGCCATCAGTGACCGGGACAGGGGCTCCTACGAGCAGTACTTC	CAISDRDRGSYEQYF	TRBD1	TRBV10-3	TRBJ2-7	NA
TGCGCCAGCAGCCCCGAGAATTACGAGCAGTACTTC	CASSPENYEQYF	NA	TRBV5-1	TRBJ2-7	few
TGTGCCAGCAGCCCCGGGACTACGAATGAGCAGTTCTTC	CASSPGTTNEQFF	TRBD2	TRBV7-9	TRBJ2-1	NA
TGTGCCAGCAGCTCGGGGACAGGGTACAATGAGCAGTTCTTC	CASSSGTGYNEQFF	TRBD1	TRBV5-4	TRBJ2-1	NA
TGTGCCACCACGTCCGGGGTGGAACAGTATTTT	CATTSGVEQYF	NA	TRBV19	TRBJ2-3	NA
TGTGCCAGCAGTTATCTCTGGCGGGGATACTACAATGAGCAGTTCTTC	CASSYLWRGYYNEQFF	NA	TRBV6-6	TRBJ2-1	once
TGTGCCAGCCAGGGACAAAAGTACACTGAAGCTTTCTTT	CASQGQKYTEAFF	NA	TRBV19	TRBJ1-1	few
TGCGCCAGCAGCTTGGCAGCGGGAGGGTACTACGAGCAGTACTTC	CASSLAAGGYYEQYF	TRBD2	TRBV5-1	TRBJ2-7	NA
TGTGCCAGCAGGGACAGGGGGGTCTACAATGAGCAGTTCTTC	CASRDRGVYNEQFF	TRBD1	TRBV25-1	TRBJ2-1	NA
TGTGCCTGGAGAGCGGCGTTAGGGGGCTCTTTCGAGCAGTACTTC	CAWRAALGGSFEQYF	TRBD1	TRBV30	TRBJ2-7	NA
TGTGCCAGTAGTATGGCTAGCGGGAGTGGGGATGAGCAGTTCTTC	CASSMASGSGDEQFF	TRBD2	TRBV19	TRBJ2-1	NA
TGTGCCAGCAGCAAGCGGGAGTCCTACGAGCAGTACTTC	CASSKRESYEQYF	TRBD2	TRBV7-9	TRBJ2-7	NA
TGTGCCAGCGCGGTCATAGCGGGAGGGCCAGGGGATACGCAGTATTTT	CASAVIAGGPGDTQYF	TRBD2	TRBV7-9	TRBJ2-3	NA
TGTGCCAGCAGCGCGGATATGGGACAGGGATCGTATGGCTACACCTTC	CASSADMGQGSYGYTF	TRBD1	TRBV5-8	TRBJ1-2	NA
TGCGCCAGCAGTCAAACAAGTGACAAGGCCCAGGCCTACAATGAGCAGTTCTTC	CASSQTSDKAQAYNEQFF	NA	TRBV23-1	TRBJ2-1	NA
TGTGCCAGTAGTATTGTGGGGACTGACTCCTCTGGAAACACCATATATTTT	CASSIVGTDSSGNTIYF	NA	TRBV19	TRBJ1-3	NA
TGTGCCAGTAGTATAAAACCGGGACAGGGTATACAGCCCCAGCATTTT	CASSIKPGQGIQPQHF	TRBD1	TRBV19	TRBJ1-5	NA
TGTGCCAGCAGGCTGGCCGGGGGGGGTTTTGAGCAGTACTTC	CASRLAGGGFEQYF	TRBD2	TRBV27	TRBJ2-7	NA
TGTGCCAGCGAGCCGGGACTAGAGGCCTCCTACGAGCAGTACTTC	CASEPGLEASYEQYF	TRBD2	TRBV2	TRBJ2-7	few
TGCAGCGTTACTGGACTAGCGGGGGTCACCGGGGAGCTGTTTTTT	CSVTGLAGVTGELFF	TRBD2	TRBV29-1	TRBJ2-2	NA
TGTGCCAGCAGCTTGGGGACAGGACGTGGCTATGGCTACACCTTC	CASSLGTGRGYGYTF	TRBD1	TRBV5-6	TRBJ1-2	NA
TGCAGCGTTGTGTCTAGCGGCAACAATGAGCAGTTCTTC	CSVVSSGNNEQFF	TRBD2	TRBV29-1	TRBJ2-1	once
TGTGCCAGCAGCGAACAGGCACTGGAGGAGACCCAGTACTTC	CASSEQALEETQYF	NA	TRBV7-9	TRBJ2-5	NA
TGTGCCAGCAGCGCTCTTCGGACAGAGCATTCCTACGAGCAGTACTTC	CASSALRTEHSYEQYF	NA	TRBV9	TRBJ2-7	NA
TGTGCCAGCAGCTTAAAAGGAGGGTCGAGCACTGAAGCTTTCTTT	CASSLKGGSSTEAFF	NA	TRBV11-2	TRBJ1-1	NA
TGTGCCAGCAGCAGGGTAAGCGACACTGAAGCTTTCTTT	CASSRVSDTEAFF	NA	TRBV2	TRBJ1-1	few
TGTGCCAGCAGCTTGATCCCAGGGGATGTTGAAAAACTGTTTTTT	CASSLIPGDVEKLFF	NA	TRBV5-5	TRBJ1-4	once